The 20 T cell receptor beta chains reported below all come from one sample, sequenced in a study of T-cell reconstitution after alpha-beta-depleted transplantation in children. The library targeted TCRbeta and was prepared with unique molecular identifiers. TCRdb itself ran the PCR reads through MiXCR, one entry per CDR3 protein. This sample carries about 250,000 distinct CDR3 sequences, roughly a quarter of them seen once, and the ten largest clones take 4% to 5.5%. Sequencing was performed on PBMCs, mostly from graft donor cells, taken 360 days after TCRalphabeta/CD19-depleted stem cell transplant. Receptor source: a female patient between 2 and 15 years old who had a stem cell transplant for congenital amegakaryocytic thrombocytopenia, so the T cells may come from the graft donor.

This clonotype showed up just a few times. The chain employs TRBV20-1 and TRBJ2-1; 15 nucleotides align to TRBD2. The V gene end was trimmed by 7 bases and the J gene end by 2 bases; junction bases not matched to a gene: 9. This CDR3 is 17 amino acids long. Germline lookup yields CDR1 DFQATT and CDR2 SNEGSKA (reference sequence). The CDR3 DNA is TGCAGTGTTGAAGGACTAGCGGGAGGGCCCCCCTACAATGAGCAGTTCTTC. It codes for CSVEGLAGGPPYNEQFF.

This clonotype was observed a few times. The chain joins TRBV6-1 to TRBJ1-1, with D unclear. V lost 5 bases, J lost 0 bases, and 7 bases lay in between. Germline loops: CDR1 MNHNS, CDR2 SASEGT. The CDR3 contains 13 residues. Here the CDR3 reads CASSRTVNTEAFF. CDR3 sequence (DNA): TGTGCCAGCAGTCGAACAGTGAACACTGAAGCTTTCTTT.

This clonotype was counted a few times. The V gene is TRBV6-1, the J gene TRBJ2-7, with a tentative D call TRBD1 (6 bases). This CDR3 region has 13 residues. Looked up from germline, CDR1 is MNHNS and CDR2 is SASEGT. The V end lost 6 bases, the J end lost 3 bases, and 12 bases lay between the germline ends. CDR3 protein: CASSPRGGYEQYF. The CDR3 DNA follows: TGTGCCAGCAGCCCCAGGGGCGGCTACGAGCAGTACTTC.

The chain links TRBV5-6 to TRBJ2-3; TRBD1 is a possible D gene (6 bases). CDR1 and CDR2 (germline): SGHDT, YYEEEE. The CDR3 length is 13 residues. With 2 bases removed from V and 5 bases from J, the gap between germline ends came to 9 bases. The CDR3 nucleotides read TGTGCCAGCAGCTTACCAGGGGTAGATACGCAGTATTTT. Translating gives CASSLPGVDTQYF.

The chain employs TRBV2 and TRBJ2-7; 11 bases align to TRBD2. The CDR3 has 15 amino acids. V trimming: 0 bases; J trimming: 8 bases; junction bases outside the gene matches: 6. Germline-derived CDR1 and CDR2 are SNHLY and FYNNEI. The CDR3 spells CASSEAWTSGWKQYF. The CDR3 DNA is TGTGCCAGCAGTGAAGCTTGGACTAGCGGGTGGAAGCAGTACTTC.

The chain is built from TRBV27 and TRBJ2-1, with 7 bases aligning to TRBD2. Per the germline V gene, CDR1 is MNHEY and CDR2 is SMNVEV (reference sequence). This CDR3 has 16 residues. V lost 6 bases and J lost 3; bases outside the gene matches: 11. CDR3 DNA: TGTGCCAGCAGATCGCCTAGCGGCCAATTCTACAATGAGCAGTTCTTC. It codes for CASRSPSGQFYNEQFF.

Only a few counts were recorded for this clonotype. The V and J genes are TRBV6-5 and TRBJ2-1; 8 bases are shared with TRBD2. Unmatched junction bases numbered 12, after V lost 4 bases and J lost 4 bases. The CDR3 spans 17 residues. Per germline, CDR1 MNHEY and CDR2 SVGAGI. DNA of the CDR3: TGTGCCAGCAGTTCTTCCCCACTAGCGGAGAAGTACAATGAGCAGTTCTTC. Its translation is CASSSSPLAEKYNEQFF.

The V call is TRBV4-2, the J call TRBJ2-7; 7 nucleotides align to TRBD1. The V gene's germline CDR1 is LGHNA and CDR2 YNFKEQ. The length of the CDR3 is 15 residues. The trim removed 6 bases at V and 4 bases at J, leaving 12 bases unmatched. The CDR3 DNA follows: TGTGCCAGCAGTATTACCGGGACAGCCAAATACGAGCAGTACTTC. Protein: CASSITGTAKYEQYF.

The sample holds a few counts of this clonotype. The chain links TRBV7-2 to TRBJ1-4; 8 bases agree with TRBD1. This CDR3 is 16 amino acids long. Germline CDR1 SGHTA, CDR2 FQGNSA. With V trimmed by 1 base and J by 7 bases, 8 bases remained unmatched. The CDR3 DNA reads TGTGCCAGCAGCTTAGGACAGGGGAATATGGGTGAAAAACTGTTTTTT. Translated: CASSLGQGNMGEKLFF.

The sample holds many counts of this clonotype. V usage is TRBV6-2 or TRBV6-3 and J usage is TRBJ1-1; D is possibly TRBD1 (5 bases). V gave up 4 bases and J gave up 8 bases, with 11 bases separating them. The CDR3 length is 12 residues. From germline, CDR1 is MNHEY and CDR2 SVGEGT. The CDR3 DNA reads TGTGCCAGCAGTTGGGGCAGGAACGAAGCTTTCTTT. Its protein product is CASSWGRNEAFF.

This chain joins TRBV2 and TRBJ2-1; D could derive from TRBD1 or TRBD2 (5 bases each). Germline CDR1 is SNHLY and CDR2 is FYNNEI. V lost 7 bases to trimming and J lost 3 bases, with 13 bases between them. CDR3 length: 14 amino acids. The CDR3 loop reads CASTLGARYNEQFF. In DNA, the CDR3 is TGTGCCAGCACCCTCGGGGCCCGCTACAATGAGCAGTTCTTC.

This clonotype showed up just a few times. CDR3 in amino acids: CASSGPGTGVNEQYF. In nucleotides, the CDR3 is TGTGCCAGCAGTGGACCCGGGACAGGGGTTAACGAGCAGTACTTC. J is TRBJ2-7 and V is TRBV6-1, with 10 positions matching TRBD1. Germline CDR1 reads MNHNS; CDR2 reads SASEGT. Unmatched junction bases numbered 8, after V lost 4 bases and J lost 5 bases. This CDR3 spans 15 amino acids.

This clonotype turned up a few times. The rearrangement joins TRBV20-1 to TRBJ1-1, with D hard to call. The ends were cut back, 0 bases at V and 1 base at J, with 15 bases in the middle. Germline CDR1 DFQATT, CDR2 SNEGSKA (reference sequence). CDR3 length: 16 amino acids. Here the CDR3 DNA reads TGCAGTGCTAGAGAGGGCCCCCTACCGCAGAACACTGAAGCTTTCTTT. It codes for CSAREGPLPQNTEAFF.

This clonotype was seen a handful of times. This rearrangement joins TRBV4-2 to TRBJ1-6; the D is unclear. Trimming shortened V by 0 bases and J by 4 bases, and 10 bases separated the two germline ends. This CDR3 comprises 16 residues. CDR1 is LGHNA, CDR2 YNFKEQ, per germline. CDR3 region: CASSQDNGNYNSPLHF. As DNA, the CDR3 is TGTGCCAGCAGCCAAGATAATGGGAATTATAATTCACCCCTCCACTTT.

V is TRBV12-3 or TRBV12-4 and J is TRBJ2-1, with D perhaps TRBD2 (5 bases). V lost 5 bases to trimming and J lost 5 bases, with 19 bases between them. The CDR3 spans 16 residues. The CDR3 nucleotides are TGTGCCAGCAGTATCCGGCGGGTCAGATTGGACAATGAGCAGTTCTTC. Protein: CASSIRRVRLDNEQFF.

The chain employs TRBV6-1 and TRBJ2-1; D is undetermined. Trimming removed 1 base at V and 5 bases at J, with 9 bases between. The germline CDR1 and CDR2 sequences are MNHNS and SASEGT. The CDR3 consists of 14 residues. The CDR3 reads CASSEGAPHNEQFF. The CDR3 region has the DNA TGTGCCAGCAGTGAAGGCGCACCCCACAATGAGCAGTTCTTC.

CDR3 loop: CASSERRSRSGANVLTF. CDR3 coding DNA: TGTGCCAGCAGTGAACGGAGGTCCCGCTCTGGGGCCAACGTCCTGACTTTC. This sequence joins TRBV2 and TRBJ2-6; D may be TRBD2 (5 bases). Per the germline V gene, CDR1 is SNHLY and CDR2 is FYNNEI. V shed 2 bases and J shed 0 bases, with 11 bases lying between them. This CDR3 comprises 17 residues. Looking up the rest from reference TRBV2 and TRBJ2-6 gives the full variable domain: EPEVTQTPSHQVTQMGQEVILRCVPISNHLYFYWYRQILGQKVEFLVSFYNNEISEKSEIFDDQFSVERPDGSNFTLKIRSTKLEDSAMYFCASSERRSRSGANVLTFGAGSRLTVL.

In its sample, this clonotype was seen a few times. The chain couples TRBV6-7 to TRBJ1-5; D unclear. TRBV6-7 is classed as an ORF, of uncertain function. Deletions cut 1 base from V and 8 bases from J, with 3 bases between. The CDR3 extends over 11 amino acids. DNA for the CDR3: TGTGCCAGCAGTTACTATGAGCCCCAGCATTTT. This encodes CASSYYEPQHF.

The genes are TRBV15 and TRBJ2-7; 9 bases line up with TRBD2. Germline trimming cut 3 bases from V and 4 bases from J; bases unmatched to any gene: 10. The CDR3 extends over 16 amino acids. Germline CDR1 LNHNV, CDR2 YYDKDF (reference sequence). For the CDR3, the DNA is TGTGCCACCAGCAGCGGGACCGGGACTAGCCGGTACGAGCAGTACTTC. Amino acids: CATSSGTGTSRYEQYF.

The chain joins TRBV3-1 to TRBJ1-1; 10 bases align to TRBD1. Germline loops: CDR1 LGHDT, CDR2 YNNKEL (reference sequence). The CDR3 loop spans 14 amino acids. V lost 1 base, J lost 6 bases, and 2 bases stayed unmatched. CDR3 DNA sequence: TGTGCCAGCAGCCAAGGGACAGGGGGATCTGAAGCTTTCTTT. Encoded protein: CASSQGTGGSEAFF.